The clone carrying this TCR beta chain was recorded many times. Its antigen is unknown. Germline CDR1 KGHDR, CDR2 SFDVKD. V lost 4 bases and J lost 2, with 6 bases in between. The CDR3 loop spans 13 amino acids. TCRdb itself ran the 5' RACE reads through MiXCR, one entry per CDR3 protein. The profile shows roughly 75,000 distinct CDR3 sequences, about 2.5% of them singletons. This sample is part of a study of neurological immune-mediated disorders. The study's findings and limits: The level of TCR clonal expansion was highest in patients with HTLV-1-associated myelopathy and lowest in multiple sclerosis, where it fell below the level seen in healthy controls. One related-CDR3 cluster, which may be a signature, held the repertoires of 18 of 34 multiple sclerosis patients after phylogenetic grouping.

This clonotype originated in a woman in her 30s with multiple sclerosis. Material for sequencing was PBMCs. The V gene is TRBV24-1, the J gene TRBJ2-3; D unresolved. In nucleotides, the CDR3 is TGTGCCACCAGTGACCCGCCCACAGATACGCAGTATTTT. Residues: CATSDPPTDTQYF.